A selection of T cell receptor beta chains follows, all from one sample in a study of neurological immune-mediated disorders. A single record per CDR3 protein comes from TCRdb applying MiXCR to the 5' RACE reads. The table lists some 30,000 distinct CDR3 sequences, 20% to 25% of them singletons. Specimen: PBMCs. The receptors shown here come from a woman in her sixties in good health. Each CDR3 is given with its conserved first and last residue. Fields, in order: clone size, CDR3 length, V gene, J gene, D gene, CDR3 protein, CDR3 DNA. D genes are given only for firm matches. Expanded clones are given a class, and other clones once, few, many or no size at all.

clone size: many
CDR3 length: 16
V gene: TRBV28
J gene: TRBJ2-7
D gene: TRBD2
CDR3 protein: CASSTPGTSGSYEQYF
CDR3 DNA: TGTGCCAGCAGTACTCCCGGGACTAGCGGGAGTTACGAGCAGTACTTC

clone size: many
CDR3 length: 14
V gene: TRBV9
J gene: TRBJ2-7
D gene: TRBD2
CDR3 protein: CASSLSGEDNEQYF
CDR3 DNA: TGTGCCAGCAGTCTTAGCGGGGAGGATAACGAGCAGTACTTC

clone size: many
CDR3 length: 17
V gene: TRBV7-9
J gene: TRBJ1-1
D gene: TRBD1
CDR3 protein: CASNPGQIKFVNTEAFF
CDR3 DNA: TGTGCCAGCAACCCGGGACAGATCAAATTTGTGAACACTGAAGCTTTCTTT

clone size: many
CDR3 length: 12
V gene: TRBV10-3
J gene: TRBJ2-1
D gene: .
CDR3 protein: CAISESVNEQFF
CDR3 DNA: TGTGCCATCAGTGAGAGCGTCAATGAGCAGTTCTTC

clone size: many
CDR3 length: 16
V gene: TRBV3-1
J gene: TRBJ2-5
D gene: .
CDR3 protein: CASSQQTSSRQETQYF
CDR3 DNA: TGTGCCAGCAGCCAGCAAACTAGCTCAAGACAAGAGACCCAGTACTTC

clone size: many
CDR3 length: 16
V gene: TRBV7-9
J gene: TRBJ2-5
D gene: .
CDR3 protein: CASSFGVYAYQETQYF
CDR3 DNA: TGTGCCAGCAGCTTCGGAGTTTATGCGTACCAAGAGACCCAGTACTTC

clone size: many
CDR3 length: 14
V gene: TRBV2
J gene: TRBJ2-1
D gene: .
CDR3 protein: CASSGTSRGNEQFF
CDR3 DNA: TGTGCCAGCAGTGGGACAAGCCGGGGCAATGAGCAGTTCTTC

clone size: .
CDR3 length: 21
V gene: TRBV5-1
J gene: TRBJ2-3
D gene: TRBD2
CDR3 protein: CASSGITGAGTSGRTTDTQYF
CDR3 DNA: TGCGCCAGCAGCGGTATTACAGGCGCAGGGACTAGCGGGAGGACCACAGATACGCAGTATTTT

clone size: medium-sized
CDR3 length: 15
V gene: TRBV6-2/TRBV6-3
J gene: TRBJ1-5
D gene: .
CDR3 protein: CASSTGGRSNQPQHF
CDR3 DNA: TGTGCCAGCAGTACCGGGGGCAGGAGCAATCAGCCCCAGCATTTT

clone size: many
CDR3 length: 14
V gene: TRBV5-1
J gene: TRBJ1-1
D gene: .
CDR3 protein: CASSLGNRNTEAFF
CDR3 DNA: TGCGCCAGCAGCTTGGGTAACAGGAACACTGAAGCTTTCTTT

clone size: many
CDR3 length: 15
V gene: TRBV5-5
J gene: TRBJ2-1
D gene: .
CDR3 protein: CASSLFGSSYNEQFF
CDR3 DNA: TGTGCCAGCAGCTTGTTTGGGAGCTCCTACAATGAGCAGTTCTTC

clone size: .
CDR3 length: 14
V gene: TRBV18
J gene: TRBJ2-7
D gene: TRBD1
CDR3 protein: CASSPAQGSYEQYF
CDR3 DNA: TGTGCCAGCTCACCGGCACAGGGGTCCTACGAGCAGTACTTC

clone size: many
CDR3 length: 14
V gene: TRBV20-1
J gene: TRBJ1-2
D gene: .
CDR3 protein: CSARPLTGPYGYTF
CDR3 DNA: TGCAGTGCTAGACCCCTGACAGGTCCTTATGGCTACACCTTC

clone size: few
CDR3 length: 13
V gene: TRBV7-3
J gene: TRBJ2-3
D gene: .
CDR3 protein: CASSLYSADTQYF
CDR3 DNA: TGTGCCAGCAGCTTATACAGCGCAGATACGCAGTATTTT

clone size: many
CDR3 length: 15
V gene: TRBV12-3/TRBV12-4
J gene: TRBJ1-2
D gene: .
CDR3 protein: CASSLWAGVHYGYTF
CDR3 DNA: TGTGCCAGCAGTTTGTGGGCAGGGGTGCACTATGGCTACACCTTC

clone size: many
CDR3 length: 14
V gene: TRBV14
J gene: TRBJ2-2
D gene: .
CDR3 protein: CASSQDLNTGELFF
CDR3 DNA: TGTGCCAGCAGCCAAGACCTCAACACCGGGGAGCTGTTTTTT

clone size: .
CDR3 length: 19
V gene: TRBV10-3
J gene: TRBJ2-6
D gene: .
CDR3 protein: CAISESSGRTSSGANVLTF
CDR3 DNA: TGTGCCATCAGTGAGTCGAGTGGCAGAACCAGCTCTGGGGCCAACGTCCTGACTTTC

clone size: many
CDR3 length: 17
V gene: TRBV5-1
J gene: TRBJ2-1
D gene: .
CDR3 protein: CASSFSRDGSSYNEQFF
CDR3 DNA: TGCGCCAGCAGCTTTTCCCGGGACGGATCCTCCTACAATGAGCAGTTCTTC

clone size: many
CDR3 length: 14
V gene: TRBV28
J gene: TRBJ1-2
D gene: .
CDR3 protein: CASSLRGLNYGYTF
CDR3 DNA: TGTGCCAGCAGTTTACGGGGCTTGAACTATGGCTACACCTTC

clone size: many
CDR3 length: 15
V gene: TRBV5-1
J gene: TRBJ2-3
D gene: .
CDR3 protein: CASSLGGQGKDTQYF
CDR3 DNA: TGCGCCAGCAGCTTGGGGGGGCAGGGGAAAGATACGCAGTATTTT

clone size: many
CDR3 length: 17
V gene: TRBV5-5
J gene: TRBJ1-4
D gene: .
CDR3 protein: CASSPPSKGGGYEKLFF
CDR3 DNA: TGTGCCAGCAGCCCCCCTTCCAAGGGTGGGGGATACGAAAAACTGTTTTTT

clone size: few
CDR3 length: 14
V gene: TRBV29-1
J gene: TRBJ2-1
D gene: .
CDR3 protein: CSVGKDLPYNEQFF
CDR3 DNA: TGCAGCGTTGGTAAGGACCTACCCTACAATGAGCAGTTCTTC

clone size: many
CDR3 length: 10
V gene: TRBV29-1
J gene: TRBJ2-5
D gene: .
CDR3 protein: CSVEDWGDHF
CDR3 DNA: TGCAGCGTTGAAGACTGGGGGGACCACTTC

clone size: many
CDR3 length: 13
V gene: TRBV6-2/TRBV6-3
J gene: TRBJ1-2
D gene: TRBD1
CDR3 protein: CASSLQGNYGYTF
CDR3 DNA: TGTGCCAGCAGTTTACAGGGGAACTATGGCTACACCTTC

clone size: medium-sized
CDR3 length: 12
V gene: TRBV15
J gene: TRBJ1-5
D gene: .
CDR3 protein: CATSVGNQPQHF
CDR3 DNA: TGTGCCACCAGCGTCGGGAATCAGCCCCAGCATTTT

clone size: many
CDR3 length: 13
V gene: TRBV7-2
J gene: TRBJ2-5
D gene: TRBD2
CDR3 protein: CASSPTSAETQYF
CDR3 DNA: TGTGCCAGCAGCCCGACTAGCGCAGAGACCCAGTACTTC

clone size: many
CDR3 length: 14
V gene: TRBV7-2
J gene: TRBJ2-3
D gene: .
CDR3 protein: CASSSQEDTDTQYF
CDR3 DNA: TGTGCCAGCAGCTCCCAAGAGGACACAGATACGCAGTATTTT